Reported below is one T cell receptor (beta chain). The J segment lost 12 bases and the V segment lost 2 bases, leaving 9 bases of the junction unmatched. The CDR3 totals 15 residues. The germline V gene encodes CDR1 SEHNR and CDR2 FQNEAQ (reference sequence). The source of the sample is a study of blood T cell repertoires in COVID-19. Profiling relied on immunoSEQ multiplex PCR, and the TCRdb table lists in-frame clones only, not all of them. The sample shows approximately 80,000 clones, around 76% of them seen only once. Sequences were obtained from peripheral blood. The origin of this receptor is a man aged 70-80 years with active or convalescent COVID-19. This chain uses TRBV7-9 with TRBJ1-4, with TRBD1 matching over 10 bases. CDR3 sequence reads: CASSLIGTGVGQLFF. The CDR3 DNA is TGTGCCAGCAGCTTAATCGGGACAGGGGTTGGTCAACTGTTTTTT.